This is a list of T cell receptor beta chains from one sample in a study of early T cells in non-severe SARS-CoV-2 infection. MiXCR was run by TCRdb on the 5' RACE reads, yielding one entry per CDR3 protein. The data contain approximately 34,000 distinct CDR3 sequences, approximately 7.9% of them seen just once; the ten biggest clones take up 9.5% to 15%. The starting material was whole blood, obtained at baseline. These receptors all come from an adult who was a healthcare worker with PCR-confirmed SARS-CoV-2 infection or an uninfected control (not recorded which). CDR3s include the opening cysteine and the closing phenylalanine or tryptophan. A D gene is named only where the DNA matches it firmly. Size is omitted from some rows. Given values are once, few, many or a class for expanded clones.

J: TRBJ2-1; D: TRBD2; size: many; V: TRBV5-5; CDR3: CASRGSGGAYNEQFF; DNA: TGTGCCAGCAGAGGTAGCGGGGGGGCCTACAATGAGCAGTTCTTC
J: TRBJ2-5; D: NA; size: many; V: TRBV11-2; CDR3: CASSLDMETQYF; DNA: TGTGCCAGCAGCTTAGATATGGAGACCCAGTACTTC
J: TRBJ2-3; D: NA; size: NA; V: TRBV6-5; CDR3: CASSYSGSLGADTQYF; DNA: TGTGCCAGCAGTTACTCGGGCTCACTAGGGGCAGATACGCAGTATTTT
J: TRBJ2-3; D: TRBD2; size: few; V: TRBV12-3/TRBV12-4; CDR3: CASREESGATLDTQYF; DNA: TGTGCCAGCAGAGAGGAGAGCGGGGCGACCCTAGATACGCAGTATTTT
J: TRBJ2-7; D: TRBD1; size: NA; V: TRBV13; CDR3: CASSFGQGGREQYF; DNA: TGTGCCAGCAGCTTCGGACAGGGCGGCAGGGAGCAGTACTTC
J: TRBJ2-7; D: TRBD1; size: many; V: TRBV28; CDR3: CASSARDRALYEQYF; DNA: TGTGCCAGCAGTGCCCGGGACAGGGCATTGTACGAGCAGTACTTC
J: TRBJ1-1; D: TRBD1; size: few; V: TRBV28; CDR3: CASSLKVTGEVEAFF; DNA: TGTGCCAGCAGTTTAAAGGTTACAGGGGAAGTTGAAGCTTTCTTT
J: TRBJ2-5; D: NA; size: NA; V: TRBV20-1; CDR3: CSARSGDSQETQYF; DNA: TGCAGTGCTAGATCGGGGGACAGTCAAGAGACCCAGTACTTC
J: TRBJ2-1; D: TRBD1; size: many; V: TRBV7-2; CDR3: CASSSPAGQGTYNEQFF; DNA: TGTGCCAGCAGCTCCCCGGCCGGACAGGGCACCTACAATGAGCAGTTCTTC
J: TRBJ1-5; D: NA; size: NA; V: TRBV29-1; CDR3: CSVDTGTNQPQHF; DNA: TGCAGCGTTGATACAGGGACTAATCAGCCCCAGCATTTT
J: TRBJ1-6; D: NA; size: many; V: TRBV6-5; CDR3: CASTTRQPRNSPLHF; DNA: TGTGCCAGCACCACCCGGCAGCCTCGAAATTCACCCCTCCACTTT
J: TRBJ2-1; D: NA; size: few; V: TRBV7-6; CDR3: CASRAPPGNEQFF; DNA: TGTGCCAGCAGGGCCCCACCAGGGAATGAGCAGTTCTTC
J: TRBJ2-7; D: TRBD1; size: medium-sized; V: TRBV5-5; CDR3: CASSNGQGPHEQYF; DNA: TGTGCCAGCAGCAACGGACAGGGGCCCCACGAGCAGTACTTC
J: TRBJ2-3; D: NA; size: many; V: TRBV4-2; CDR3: CASSPLMLTDTQYF; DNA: TGTGCCAGCAGCCCCCTGATGCTCACAGATACGCAGTATTTT
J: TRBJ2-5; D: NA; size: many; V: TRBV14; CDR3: CASSQDRSKGAQYF; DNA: TGTGCCAGCAGCCAAGATCGGTCGAAAGGGGCCCAGTACTTC
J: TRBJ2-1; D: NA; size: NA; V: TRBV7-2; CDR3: CASSFLRGEQFF; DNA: TGTGCCAGCAGCTTCCTTAGGGGTGAGCAGTTCTTC
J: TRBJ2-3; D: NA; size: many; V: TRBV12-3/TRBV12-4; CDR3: CASSLGAKRWQPTDTQYF; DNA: TGTGCCAGCAGTTTAGGGGCCAAAAGGTGGCAACCCACAGATACGCAGTATTTT
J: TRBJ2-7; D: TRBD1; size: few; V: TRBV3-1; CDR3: CASSPGTGGIYEQYF; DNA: TGTGCCAGCAGCCCCGGGACAGGGGGCATCTACGAGCAGTACTTC
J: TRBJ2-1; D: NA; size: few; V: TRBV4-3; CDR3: CASSPESLAPYNEQFF; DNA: TGCGCCAGCAGCCCTGAATCACTAGCCCCCTACAATGAGCAGTTCTTC
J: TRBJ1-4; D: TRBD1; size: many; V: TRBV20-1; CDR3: CSAKGQGGNYEKLFF; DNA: TGCAGTGCTAAAGGACAGGGGGGGAATTATGAAAAACTGTTTTTT
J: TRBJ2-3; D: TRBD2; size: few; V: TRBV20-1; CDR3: CSASSGTSLQYF; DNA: TGCAGTGCTAGCTCTGGGACTAGCCTGCAGTATTTT
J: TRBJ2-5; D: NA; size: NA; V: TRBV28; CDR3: CASSLFGTQETQYF; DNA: TGTGCCAGCAGTTTATTCGGCACCCAAGAGACCCAGTACTTC
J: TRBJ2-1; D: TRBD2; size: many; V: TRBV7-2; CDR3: CASSLVGGGTSGVGEQFF; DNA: TGTGCCAGCAGCTTAGTAGGAGGGGGGACTAGCGGTGTCGGTGAGCAGTTCTTC
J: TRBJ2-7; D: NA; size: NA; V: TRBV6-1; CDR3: CASSEALGQGSNEQYF; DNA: TGTGCCAGCAGTGAAGCCCTCGGGCAGGGCTCCAACGAGCAGTACTTC
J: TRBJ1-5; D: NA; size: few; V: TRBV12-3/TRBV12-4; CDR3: CASSLSSNQPQHF; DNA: TGTGCCAGCAGTCTATCTAGCAATCAGCCCCAGCATTTT
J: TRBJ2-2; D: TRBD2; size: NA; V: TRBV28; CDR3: CASLAPGGAGELFF; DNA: TGTGCCAGCCTAGCCCCCGGGGGGGCCGGGGAGCTGTTTTTT
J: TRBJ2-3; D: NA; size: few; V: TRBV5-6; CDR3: CASSFWTSTDTQYF; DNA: TGTGCCAGCAGCTTCTGGACTAGCACAGATACGCAGTATTTT
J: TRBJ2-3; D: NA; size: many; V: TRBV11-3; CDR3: CASSFGGSTDTQYF; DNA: TGTGCCAGCAGCTTTGGCGGGTCCACAGATACGCAGTATTTT
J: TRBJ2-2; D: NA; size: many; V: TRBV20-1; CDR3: CSAKGGPGELFF; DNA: TGCAGTGCCAAGGGGGGACCCGGGGAGCTGTTTTTT
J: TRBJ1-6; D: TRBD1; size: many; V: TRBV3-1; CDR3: CASGTGDSPLHF; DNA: TGTGCCAGCGGGACAGGGGATTCACCCCTCCACTTT
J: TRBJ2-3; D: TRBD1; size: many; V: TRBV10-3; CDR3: CANRQGESTDTQYF; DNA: TGTGCCAATAGACAGGGGGAGAGCACAGATACGCAGTATTTT
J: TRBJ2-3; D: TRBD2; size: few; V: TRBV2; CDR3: CASRLAGVSSTDTQYF; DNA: TGTGCCAGCAGGCTAGCGGGGGTCTCTAGCACAGATACGCAGTATTTT
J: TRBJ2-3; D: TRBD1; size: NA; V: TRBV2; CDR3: CASSAYTGTGGRAGDTQYF; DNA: TGTGCCAGCAGTGCCTATACCGGGACAGGGGGCCGTGCCGGAGATACGCAGTATTTT
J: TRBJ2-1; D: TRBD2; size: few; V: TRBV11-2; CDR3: CASSAGDYLRDEQFF; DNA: TGTGCCAGCAGCGCCGGGGACTACTTAAGGGATGAGCAGTTCTTC
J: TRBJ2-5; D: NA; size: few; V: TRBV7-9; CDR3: CASSPSGSIVETQYF; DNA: TGTGCCAGCAGCCCCAGCGGATCCATCGTGGAGACCCAGTACTTC
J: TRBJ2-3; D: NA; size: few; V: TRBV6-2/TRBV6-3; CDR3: CASSRGDTQYF; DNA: TGTGCCAGCAGTCGGGGAGATACGCAGTATTTT
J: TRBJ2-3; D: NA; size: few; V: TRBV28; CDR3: CASLGGTDTQYF; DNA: TGTGCCAGTCTGGGGGGCACAGATACGCAGTATTTT
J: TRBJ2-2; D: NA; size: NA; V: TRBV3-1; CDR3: CASSRGNTGELFF; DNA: TGTGCCAGCAGTCGAGGGAACACCGGGGAGCTGTTTTTT
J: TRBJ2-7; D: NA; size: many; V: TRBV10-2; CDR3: CASSGDNYEQYF; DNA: TGCGCCAGCAGCGGTGACAACTACGAGCAGTACTTC
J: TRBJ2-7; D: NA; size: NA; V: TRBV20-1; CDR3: CSASSGTSSYEQYF; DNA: TGCAGTGCTAGTTCCGGGACCTCTTCCTACGAGCAGTACTTC
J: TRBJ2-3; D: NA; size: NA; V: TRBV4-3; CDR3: CASSRGVEDTQYF; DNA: TGCGCCAGCAGCCGGGGGGTAGAGGATACGCAGTATTTT
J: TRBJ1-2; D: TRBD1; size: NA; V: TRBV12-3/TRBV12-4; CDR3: CASSQGAGHGYTF; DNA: TGTGCCAGCAGCCAGGGGGCTGGTCATGGCTACACCTTC
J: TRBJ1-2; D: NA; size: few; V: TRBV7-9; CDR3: CASSLGQADGYTF; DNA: TGTGCCAGCAGCTTAGGACAGGCTGATGGCTACACCTTC
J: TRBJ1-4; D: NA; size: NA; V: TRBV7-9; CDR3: CASSLGTWTASEDEKLFF; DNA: TGTGCCAGCAGCTTAGGGACTTGGACAGCGTCGGAGGATGAAAAACTGTTTTTT
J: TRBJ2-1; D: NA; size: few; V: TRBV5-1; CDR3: CASTGDHPGNEQFF; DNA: TGCGCCAGCACGGGAGACCACCCGGGGAATGAGCAGTTCTTC
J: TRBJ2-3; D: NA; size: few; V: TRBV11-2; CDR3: CASSRRQGRADTQYF; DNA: TGTGCCAGCAGCCGCCGACAGGGGAGGGCAGATACGCAGTATTTT
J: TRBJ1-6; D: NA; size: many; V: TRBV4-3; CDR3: CASSQDRGQKNSPLHF; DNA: TGCGCCAGCAGCCAAGATCGAGGGCAGAAGAATTCACCCCTCCACTTT
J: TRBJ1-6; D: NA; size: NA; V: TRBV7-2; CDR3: CASSSRGRRSTYNSPLHF; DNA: TGTGCCAGCAGCTCCCGGGGACGGAGGTCAACCTATAATTCACCCCTCCACTTT